The T cell receptor beta chain described here comes from a study of monozygotic twins with inflammatory bowel disease. Findings and caveats of the study: IBD patients carried less diverse TCRbeta repertoires (inverse Simpson) than healthy co-twins. Limited power may explain why concordant and discordant twins showed no difference in repertoire similarity.

Germline CDR1 and CDR2: GTSNPN and SVGIG (reference sequence). This CDR3 has 15 residues. Two nested PCRs, of 16 and 9 cycles, processed TCRalpha and TCRbeta cDNA. TCRdb reprocessed the 5' RACE reads and reports one entry per CDR3 protein, with no DNA. The sample data list roughly 320,000 distinct CDR3 sequences. As concerns this clonotype: What it binds is unknown.

The clonotype was recovered from a human donor with ulcerative colitis or Crohn's disease, or a healthy co-twin of an affected twin (not recorded which). Input material: blood. The V call is TRBV30, the J call TRBJ1-6; TCRdb indicates TRBD1, and absent DNA this call remains unverified. CDR3 in amino acids: CAWSPPPNMDSPLHF. Supplemented by reference TRBV30 and TRBJ1-6, the full variable domain reads SQTIHQWPATLVQPVGSPLSLECTVEGTSNPNLYWYRQAAGRGLQLLFYSVGIGQISSEVPQNLSASRPQDRQFILSSKKLLLSDSGFYLCAWSPPPNMDSPLHFGNGTRLTVT.